This T cell receptor beta chain was sequenced in a study of PD-1 blockade in classical Hodgkin lymphoma. Overall study results and limits: By C4D1, CD4+ diversity increased significantly, especially in complete responders.

Here immunoSEQ multiplex PCR was the method, and the copy in TCRdb shows in-frame clones only, minus some. There are around 99,000 clones in the sample; 75% to 85% occur only once, and about 16% lies in the top ten. Each patient's relapse followed autologous stem cell transplantation, and brentuximab vedotin exposure varied. CDR3 size: 13 residues. V shed 1 base and J shed 0 bases, with 4 bases lying between them. The germline gives CDR1 SGHNT, CDR2 YYREEE (reference sequence). Worth noting for this clone: Its target is not known.

The chain recombines TRBV5-4 with TRBJ1-1, with unresolved D. The sample consisted of peripheral blood mononuclear cells (PBMCs), taken before the second cycle of nivolumab. The sequence was obtained from a human donor with classical Hodgkin lymphoma. The CDR3: CASSLTVNTEAFF. The CDR3, as DNA: TGTGCCAGCAGCTTGACGGTGAACACTGAAGCTTTCTTT.